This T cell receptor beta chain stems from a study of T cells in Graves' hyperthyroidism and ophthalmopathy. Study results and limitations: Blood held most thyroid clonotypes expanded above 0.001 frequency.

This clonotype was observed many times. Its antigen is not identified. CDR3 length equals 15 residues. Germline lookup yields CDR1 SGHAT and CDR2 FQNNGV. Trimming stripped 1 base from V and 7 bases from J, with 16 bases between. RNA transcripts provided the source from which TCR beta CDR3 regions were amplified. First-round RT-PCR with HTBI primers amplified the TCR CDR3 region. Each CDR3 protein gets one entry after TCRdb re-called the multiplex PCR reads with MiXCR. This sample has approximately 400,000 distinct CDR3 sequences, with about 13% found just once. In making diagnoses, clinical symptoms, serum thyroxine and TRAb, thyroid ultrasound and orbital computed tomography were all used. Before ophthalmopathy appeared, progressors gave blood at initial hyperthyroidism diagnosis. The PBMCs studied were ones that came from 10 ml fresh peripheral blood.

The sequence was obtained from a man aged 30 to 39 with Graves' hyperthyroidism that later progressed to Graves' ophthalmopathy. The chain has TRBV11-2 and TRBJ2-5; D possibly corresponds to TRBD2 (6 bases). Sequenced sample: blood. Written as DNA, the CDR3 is TGTGCCAGCAGCTTAGGGAGGGGTTTCGGTTGGACCCAGTACTTC. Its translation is CASSLGRGFGWTQYF.